This entry lists 15 T cell receptor beta chains sequenced from one sample in a study of vaccination effects on CD4 cells after COVID-19. Sequencing used immunoSEQ multiplex PCR; TCRdb keeps in-frame clones, though not all of them. This table has approximately 30,000 clones, roughly 73% appearing once. Antigen-specific CD4+ T cells were first expanded with viral peptide pools by the ViraFEST assay and only then sequenced. CD4+ T cells were isolated after less than 13 days of culture. Neither prior SARS-CoV-2 infection nor positive nucleocapsid antibodies were present in the vaccine recipients. These receptors lack a known antigen. The source material was CD4+ T cells from PBMCs cultured with HCoV-NL63 spike peptides, sampled before COVID-19 vaccination. Receptors originate from a human donor who received a COVID-19 vaccine.

This chain links TRBV30 with TRBJ1-5; D remains ambiguous. Germline V gives CDR1 GTSNPN, CDR2 SVGIG (reference sequence). Trimming left V 1 base short and J 0 bases short, with 7 bases between. The CDR3 is 14 amino acids. For the CDR3, the DNA is TGTGCCTGGAGTGGAGGGAATAGCAATCAGCCCCAGCATTTT. It encodes CAWSGGNSNQPQHF.

The DNA for the CDR3 is TGCGCCAGCAGCCAACAAACAGGAGAGACCCAGTACTTC. Amino acid sequence: CASSQQTGETQYF. This rearrangement joins TRBV4-3 to TRBJ2-5; D might be TRBD1 (5 bases). V lost 2 bases, J lost 4 bases, and 8 bases lay in between. In germline, CDR1 is LGHNA, CDR2 YSLEER. The CDR3 length is 13 residues.

The rearrangement joins TRBV21-1 to TRBJ2-1; the listed D gene, TRBD2, was not tested against the DNA. TRBV21-1 is an annotated pseudogene. This CDR3 spans 13 amino acids. The CDR3 spells CASSAYHRDEQFF. Here the CDR3 DNA reads TGTGCCAGCAGCGCTTACCATCGGGATGAGCAGTTCTTC.

The rearrangement joins TRBV19 to TRBJ2-1; 7 nucleotides agree with TRBD2. Germline-derived CDR1 and CDR2 are LNHDA and SQIVND (reference sequence). With 6 bases clipped from V and 8 bases from J, the junction kept 10 bases outside the gene matches. The CDR3 has 14 residues. In DNA form, the CDR3 reads TGTGCCAGTAGATTATCCTGGAGCGGGGATGAGCAGTTCTTC. Protein: CASRLSWSGDEQFF.

The gene calls are TRBV9 and TRBJ2-1; no clear D gene. Between the trimmed V and J ends, which lost 6 bases and 8 bases, there was a span of 12 bases. The germline CDR1 and CDR2 sequences are SGDLS and YYNGEE. CDR3 length: 12 amino acids. This CDR3 is CASNVGGYEQFF. Here the CDR3 DNA reads TGTGCCAGCAACGTCGGTGGATATGAGCAGTTCTTC.

The CDR3 DNA is TGTGCCAGCAGCTACCTAGGGGGTCCGTCGGAGCAGTACTTC. Its protein product is CASSYLGGPSEQYF. The chain recombines TRBV5-4 with TRBJ2-7; TRBD1 is a possible D gene (6 bases). The CDR3 runs 14 residues. Trimming stripped 3 bases from V and 7 bases from J, with 17 bases between. The V gene's germline CDR1 is SGHNT and CDR2 YYREEE (reference sequence).

The chain joins TRBV5-1 to TRBJ2-3, with 9 bases that match TRBD1. Trimming at V came to 0 bases and at J to 4 bases, leaving 3 bases not matched to a gene. This CDR3 is 15 amino acids long. Germline V gene data show CDR1 as SGHRS and CDR2 as YFSETQ. The chain's CDR3 is CASSLGRQGADTQYF. The CDR3 coding sequence is TGCGCCAGCAGCTTGGGGAGACAGGGGGCAGATACGCAGTATTTT.

The rearrangement joins TRBV5-6 to TRBJ1-5; the D gene is possibly TRBD1 (6 bases). Trimming left V 3 bases short and J 4 bases short, with 11 bases between. This CDR3 is 14 amino acids long. From germline, CDR1 is SGHDT and CDR2 YYEEEE. The CDR3 coding sequence is TGTGCCAGCAGCTCGGACAGATGGAATCAGCCCCAGCATTTT. As protein: CASSSDRWNQPQHF.

The chain combines TRBV18 with TRBJ2-2; D is ambiguous. Trimming pared 3 bases from V and 5 bases from J, leaving 10 bases between. The CDR3 has 14 residues. In germline, CDR1 is KGHSH, CDR2 LQKENI. This CDR3 is CASSPTTTTGELFF. CDR3 in DNA: TGTGCCAGCTCACCGACGACGACTACCGGGGAGCTGTTTTTT.

This clone has a handful of counts. CDR3 protein: CASSLDSGIRYGYTF. CDR3 DNA sequence: TGTGCCAGCAGCTTAGATTCGGGGATACGGTATGGCTACACCTTC. V and J are TRBV11-2 and TRBJ1-2; D unclear. Between the trimmed V and J ends, which lost 0 bases and 5 bases, there was a span of 13 bases. CDR3 length equals 15 residues. Germline CDR1 reads SGHAT; CDR2 reads FQNNGV. The whole variable domain, filled in from reference TRBV11-2 and TRBJ1-2, reads EAGVAQSPRYKIIEKRQSVAFWCNPISGHATLYWYQQILGQGPKLLIQFQNNGVVDDSQLPKDRFSAERLKGVDSTLKIQPAKLEDSAVYLCASSLDSGIRYGYTFGSGTRLTVV.

The rearrangement uses TRBV6-5 and TRBJ2-7, with a possible D match to TRBD2 (5 bases). Trimming stripped 0 bases from V and 2 bases from J, with 14 bases between. Germline V gives CDR1 MNHEY, CDR2 SVGAGI. The CDR3 totals 16 residues. CDR3 sequence (DNA): TGTGCCAGCAGTTACTCGATACGAGGGCCCACCTACGAGCAGTACTTC. Encoded protein: CASSYSIRGPTYEQYF.

The chain combines TRBV9 with TRBJ2-3; 12 bases align to TRBD2. From germline, CDR1 is SGDLS and CDR2 YYNGEE. V was pared by 0 bases and J by 2 bases, with 4 bases of the junction left unmatched. The CDR3 sequence is 17 residues long. CDR3 in amino acids: CASSVGASGGATDTQYF. The DNA for the CDR3 is TGTGCCAGCAGCGTAGGGGCTAGCGGGGGGGCCACAGATACGCAGTATTTT. The complete variable domain, with remaining parts taken from reference TRBV9 and TRBJ2-3, reads DSGVTQTPKHLITATGQRVTLRCSPRSGDLSVYWYQQSLDQGLQFLIQYYNGEERAKGNILERFSAQQFPDLHSELNLSSLELGDSALYFCASSVGASGGATDTQYFGPGTRLTVL.

The V gene is TRBV21-1, the J gene TRBJ1-6. TRBV21-1 constitutes a pseudogene. The CDR3 consists of 15 residues. CDR3 coding DNA: TGTGCCAGCAGTGGGGGGGACGCACATAATTCACCCCTCCACTTT. This gives the protein CASSGGDAHNSPLHF.

This chain connects TRBV19 to TRBJ1-4; 9 bases align to TRBD1. The germline CDR1 and CDR2 sequences are LNHDA and SQIVND (reference sequence). The CDR3 has 16 amino acids. The ends lost 3 bases at V and 8 bases at J; junction bases unmatched: 10. The CDR3 here is CASSIDRGRVEEKLFF. The CDR3 bases are TGTGCCAGTAGTATCGACAGGGGGAGAGTAGAGGAAAAACTGTTTTTT.

The chain has TRBV7-3 and TRBJ2-5, with TRBD2 as a possible D gene (6 bases). Germline assignment: CDR1 SGHTA and CDR2 FQGTGA. V was pared by 0 bases and J by 3 bases, with 8 bases between. CDR3 length: 14 amino acids. CDR3 in amino acids: CASSLTGGEETQYF. The CDR3 DNA reads TGTGCCAGCAGCTTAACTGGCGGGGAAGAGACCCAGTACTTC.